The source of this TCR beta chain is a study of blood T cell repertoires in COVID-19. The CDR3 is 19 amino acids. The V gene end was trimmed by 7 bases and the J gene end by 4 bases; junction bases not matched to a gene: 24. Per germline, CDR1 LNHDA and CDR2 SQIVND (reference sequence). Original processing methods: From reference gene primer amplification, estimates of nucleated cell counts were derived. Here immunoSEQ multiplex PCR was the method, and the copy in TCRdb shows in-frame clones only, minus some. The V and J calls and clone size come from that table; D and trimming were worked out from the DNA. The sample yields some 200,000 clones, roughly 80% seen once.

V gene TRBV19 combines with J gene TRBJ1-2; 7 nucleotides align to TRBD1. The specimen sequenced was peripheral blood. This TCR came from a woman at least 80 years old with acute or convalescent COVID-19. CDR3 DNA sequence: TGTGCCAGTATTTCCACAGGGGCTGCTGTCTTCAAAATTCCCTATGGCTACACCTTC. Translating gives CASISTGAAVFKIPYGYTF.